These T cell receptor beta chains were read from a single sample in a study of T cell repertoires in cytomegalovirus infection. In TCRdb, the reads were re-called with MiXCR into one record per CDR3 protein. Of some 900,000 distinct CDR3 sequences in the sample, around a third were seen once. These TCRs' antigens remain unknown. The source was cultured CD8+ T cells from PBMCs, collected from culture after CMV antigen stimulation. The receptors were sampled from a human donor in good health (CMV status not recorded). Some clones in this sample may be carry-over from other donors' samples. Each CDR3 is given with its conserved first and last residue. D genes are given only for firm matches. Clone size is stated in some rows and not others, as once, few, many or a class when expanded.

TRBJ2-5,TRBV4-1,TRBD2,15,few,TGCGCCAGCAGCCAAGGATCTAGCGGGGGGGAGACCCAGTACTTC,CASSQGSSGGETQYF
TRBJ1-2,TRBV7-9,.,13,.,TGTGCCAGCAGCTTAGCGGCATACTATGACTACACCTTC,CASSLAAYYDYTF
TRBJ2-1,TRBV6-2/TRBV6-3,TRBD2,14,.,TGTGCCAGCAGTCCCGGGACTACACACAATGAGCAGTTCTTC,CASSPGTTHNEQFF
TRBJ2-1,TRBV6-1,TRBD2,13,.,TGTGCCAGCAGTGAGGGACTAGCGCGGGAGCAGTTCTTC,CASSEGLAREQFF
TRBJ1-5,TRBV7-2,.,15,many,TGTGCCAGCAGCTTACTGAGGGGCGACGATCAGCCCCAGCATTTT,CASSLLRGDDQPQHF
TRBJ1-1,TRBV19,TRBD1,14,.,TGTGCCAGTAGTGCCGGGACAGGGGTTACTGAAGCTTTCTTT,CASSAGTGVTEAFF
TRBJ2-4,TRBV25-1,.,15,few,TGTGCCAGCAGTCCCCGAGGACCAGCCAAAAACATTCAGTACTTC,CASSPRGPAKNIQYF
TRBJ1-5,TRBV5-5,TRBD1,17,.,TGTGCCAGCAGCGGGGGACAGGGGGCGCTTTGGAATCAGCCCCAGCATTTT,CASSGGQGALWNQPQHF
TRBJ1-4,TRBV7-6,.,16,many,TGTGCCAGCAGCAAAGAGGTCGGGGCGGCTAATGAAAAACTGTTTTTT,CASSKEVGAANEKLFF
TRBJ1-2,TRBV9,.,15,.,TGTGCCAGCAGCGTAGCAGACAGCGACAGCTATGGCTACACCTTC,CASSVADSDSYGYTF
TRBJ2-7,TRBV7-6,.,15,few,TGTGCCAGCAGCTCCCCGGGAGGGGGCTTCGACGAGCAGTACTTC,CASSSPGGGFDEQYF
TRBJ2-5,TRBV12-3/TRBV12-4,TRBD2,13,.,TGTGCCAGCAGTGGGGGACTAGTTGAGACCCAGTACTTC,CASSGGLVETQYF
TRBJ1-2,TRBV12-3/TRBV12-4,.,16,.,TGTGCCAGCAGTTTTTACTTAATGGACATCAACTATGGCTACACCTTC,CASSFYLMDINYGYTF
TRBJ2-5,TRBV18,.,15,few,TGTGCCAGCTCACCAAGGTCTAACAGACAAGAGACCCAGTACTTC,CASSPRSNRQETQYF
TRBJ1-1,TRBV7-9,.,14,.,TGTGCCATCCAACCCCCGGGACCCCTGGGGGCAGCTTTCTTT,CAIQPPGPLGAAFF
TRBJ1-5,TRBV7-2,.,13,.,TGTGCCAGCAGCCCGGACAAGAATCAGCCCCAGCATTTT,CASSPDKNQPQHF
TRBJ1-4,TRBV12-3/TRBV12-4,TRBD1,18,.,TGTGCCAGCAGAACGCTCCGGGACAGGGCAGCAACTAATGAAAAACTGTTTTTT,CASRTLRDRAATNEKLFF
TRBJ1-2,TRBV15,.,14,few,TGTGCCACCAGCAGAGTTGGGGTCGACTATGGCTACACCTTC,CATSRVGVDYGYTF
TRBJ1-3,TRBV19,TRBD1,19,.,TGTGCCAGCCTCTCCTGGGGACAGAATTTACTCTCCTCTGGAAACACCATATATTTT,CASLSWGQNLLSSGNTIYF
TRBJ2-5,TRBV2,TRBD2,14,few,TGTGCCAGTATCCCCGGGACTAGCCAAGAGACCCAGTACTTC,CASIPGTSQETQYF
TRBJ2-7,TRBV12-5,.,15,.,TGTGCTAGTGGTTGGTTTCGACAGGTTACCTACGAGCAGTACTTC,CASGWFRQVTYEQYF
TRBJ2-1,TRBV28,TRBD2,16,few,TGTGCCAGCAGTTTATTGGTTCGGACTAGTCGCAATGAGCAGTTCTTC,CASSLLVRTSRNEQFF
TRBJ2-5,TRBV6-5,.,15,many,TGTGCCAGCAGTCTAAGACCAGCCGAACGAGAGACCCAGTACTTC,CASSLRPAERETQYF
TRBJ1-2,TRBV6-1,.,13,few,TGTGCCAGCAGCCCAGCCCAGGGTTATGGCTACACCTTC,CASSPAQGYGYTF
TRBJ2-3,TRBV6-6,.,18,.,TGTGCCAGCAGTTACCCCCGGGTTTCGGCGGGGACCCCAGATACGCAGTATTTT,CASSYPRVSAGTPDTQYF
TRBJ1-4,TRBV28,TRBD1,20,few,TGTGCCAGCAGTTCTACTACCTCGGACAGGGGGGTCCTAGTACGGGAAAAACTGTTTTTT,CASSSTTSDRGVLVREKLFF
TRBJ2-1,TRBV29-1,.,13,.,TGCAGCGTTGAGGGGATTGGCTGGGATGAGCAGTTCTTC,CSVEGIGWDEQFF
TRBJ1-2,TRBV20-1,TRBD1,13,.,TGCAGTGCTCCGGGACAGGGGAAATATGGCTACACCTTC,CSAPGQGKYGYTF